This TCR beta chain stems from a study of T cells in Graves' hyperthyroidism and ophthalmopathy. Study-level findings and limits: Model output signaled ophthalmopathy a median roughly six months ahead of onset.

RNA transcripts were the template for amplifying TCR beta CDR3 regions. HTBI primers were the set used in a first-round RT-PCR of the TCR CDR3. TCRdb re-derived calls from the multiplex PCR reads in MiXCR, one entry per CDR3 protein. In the table there are roughly 600,000 distinct CDR3 sequences, more than 12% of which are singletons. The diagnoses drew upon clinical symptoms, serum thyroxine and TRAb, thyroid ultrasound and orbital computed tomography. Many counts were recorded for this clonotype. As yet, its antigen is unknown. Germline trimming cut 5 bases from V and 5 bases from J; bases unmatched to any gene: 4. This CDR3 contains 14 residues.

V gene TRBV12-3 or TRBV12-4 combines with J gene TRBJ1-5, with 9 bases matching TRBD1. The sequence was collected from a woman between 50 and 59 years old with Graves' ophthalmopathy. Sample: blood. The CDR3: CASSNGQGHQPQHF. DNA for the CDR3: TGTGCCAGCAGTAACGGACAGGGGCATCAGCCCCAGCATTTT.